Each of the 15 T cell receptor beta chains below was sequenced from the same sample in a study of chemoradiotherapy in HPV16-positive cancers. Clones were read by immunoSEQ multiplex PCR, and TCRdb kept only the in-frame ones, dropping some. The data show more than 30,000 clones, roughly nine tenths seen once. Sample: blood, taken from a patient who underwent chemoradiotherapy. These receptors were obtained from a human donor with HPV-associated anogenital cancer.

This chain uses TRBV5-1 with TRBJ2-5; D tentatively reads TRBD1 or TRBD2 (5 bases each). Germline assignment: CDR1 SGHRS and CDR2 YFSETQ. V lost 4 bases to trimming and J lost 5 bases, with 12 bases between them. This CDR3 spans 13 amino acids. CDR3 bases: TGCGCCAGCAGCGTGTCCGGGGACGAGACCCAGTACTTC. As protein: CASSVSGDETQYF.

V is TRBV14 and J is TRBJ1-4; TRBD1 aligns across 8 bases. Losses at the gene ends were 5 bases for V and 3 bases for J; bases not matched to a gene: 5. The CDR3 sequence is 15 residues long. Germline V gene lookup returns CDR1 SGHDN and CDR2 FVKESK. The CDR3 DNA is TGTGCCAGCAGCTGGGGACAGGCGCCTAATGAAAAACTGTTTTTT. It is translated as CASSWGQAPNEKLFF.

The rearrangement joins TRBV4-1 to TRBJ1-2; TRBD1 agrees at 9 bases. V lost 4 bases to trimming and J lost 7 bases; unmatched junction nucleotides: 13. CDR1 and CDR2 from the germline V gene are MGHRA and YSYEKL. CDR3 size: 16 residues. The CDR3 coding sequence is TGCGCCAGCAGCCCAACAGGGACAGGGCCCCGGGCTGGCTACACCTTC. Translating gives CASSPTGTGPRAGYTF.

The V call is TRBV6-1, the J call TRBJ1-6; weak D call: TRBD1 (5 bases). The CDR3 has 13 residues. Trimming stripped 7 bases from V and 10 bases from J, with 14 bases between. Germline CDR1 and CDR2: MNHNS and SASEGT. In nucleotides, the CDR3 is TGTGCCAGCATTAAAGGGGCGGACTCACCCCTCCACTTT. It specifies CASIKGADSPLHF.

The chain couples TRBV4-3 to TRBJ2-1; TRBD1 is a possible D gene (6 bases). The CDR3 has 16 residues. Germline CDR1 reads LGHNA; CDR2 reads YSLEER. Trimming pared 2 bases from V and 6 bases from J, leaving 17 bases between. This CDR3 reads CASSQKRSGAGNEQFF. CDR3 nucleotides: TGCGCCAGCAGCCAAAAGAGGTCAGGGGCAGGCAATGAGCAGTTCTTC.

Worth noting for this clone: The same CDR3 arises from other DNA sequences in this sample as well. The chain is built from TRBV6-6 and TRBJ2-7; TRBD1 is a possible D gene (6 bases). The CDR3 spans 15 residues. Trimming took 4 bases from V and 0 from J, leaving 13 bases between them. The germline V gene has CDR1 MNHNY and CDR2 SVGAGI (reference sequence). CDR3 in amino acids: CASSSGQTFSYEQYF. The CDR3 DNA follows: TGTGCCAGCAGTTCTGGACAGACTTTCTCCTACGAGCAGTACTTC.

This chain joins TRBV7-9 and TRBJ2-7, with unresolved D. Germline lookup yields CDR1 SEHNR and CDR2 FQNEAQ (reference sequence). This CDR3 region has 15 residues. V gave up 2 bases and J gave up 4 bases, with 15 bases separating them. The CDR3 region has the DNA TGTGCCAGCAGCTTATTGAGGCGCAACGAGTACGAGCAGTACTTC. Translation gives CASSLLRRNEYEQYF.

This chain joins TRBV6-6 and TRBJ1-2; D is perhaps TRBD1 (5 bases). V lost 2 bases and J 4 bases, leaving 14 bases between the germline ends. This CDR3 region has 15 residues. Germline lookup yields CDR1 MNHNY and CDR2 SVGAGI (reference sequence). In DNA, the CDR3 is TGTGCCAGCAGTTACCCCGGGGACGGAACCTATGGCTACACCTTC. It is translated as CASSYPGDGTYGYTF.

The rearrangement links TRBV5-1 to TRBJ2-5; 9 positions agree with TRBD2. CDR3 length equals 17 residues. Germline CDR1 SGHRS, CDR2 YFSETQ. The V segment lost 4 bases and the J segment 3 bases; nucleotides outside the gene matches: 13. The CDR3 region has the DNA TGCGCCAGCAGCCTACGAGCGGGCGGGGGGGCAGAAGAGACCCAGTACTTC. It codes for CASSLRAGGGAEETQYF.

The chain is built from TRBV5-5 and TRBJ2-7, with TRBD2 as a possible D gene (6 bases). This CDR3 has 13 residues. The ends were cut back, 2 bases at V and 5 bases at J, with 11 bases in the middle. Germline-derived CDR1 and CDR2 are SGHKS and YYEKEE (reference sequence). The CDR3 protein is CASSLRGGDEQYF. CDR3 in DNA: TGTGCCAGCAGCTTACGGGGCGGGGACGAGCAGTACTTC. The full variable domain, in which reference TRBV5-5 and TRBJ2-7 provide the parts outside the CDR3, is DAGVTQSPTHLIKTRGQQVTLRCSPISGHKSVSWYQQVLGQGPQFIFQYYEKEERGRGNFPDRFSARQFPNYSSELNVNALLLGDSALYLCASSLRGGDEQYFGPGTRLTVT.

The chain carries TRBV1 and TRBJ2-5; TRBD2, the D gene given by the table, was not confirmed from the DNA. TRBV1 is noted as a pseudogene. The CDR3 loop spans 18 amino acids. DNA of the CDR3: TGCACCAGCAGCCAACCCCGGACTAGCGGGAGGGCGGGGGAGACCCAGTACTTC. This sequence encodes CTSSQPRTSGRAGETQYF.

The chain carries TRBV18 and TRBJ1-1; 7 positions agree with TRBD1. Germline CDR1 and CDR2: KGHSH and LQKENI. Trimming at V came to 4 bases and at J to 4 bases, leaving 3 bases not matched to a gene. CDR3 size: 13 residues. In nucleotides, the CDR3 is TGTGCCAGCTCACAGGGGGCGGGCACTGAAGCTTTCTTT. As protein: CASSQGAGTEAFF.

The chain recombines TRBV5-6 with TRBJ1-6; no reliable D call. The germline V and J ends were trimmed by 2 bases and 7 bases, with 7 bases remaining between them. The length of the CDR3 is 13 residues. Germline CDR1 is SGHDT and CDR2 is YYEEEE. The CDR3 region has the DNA TGTGCCAGCAGCTTAACTCAAAATTCACCCCTCCACTTT. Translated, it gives CASSLTQNSPLHF.

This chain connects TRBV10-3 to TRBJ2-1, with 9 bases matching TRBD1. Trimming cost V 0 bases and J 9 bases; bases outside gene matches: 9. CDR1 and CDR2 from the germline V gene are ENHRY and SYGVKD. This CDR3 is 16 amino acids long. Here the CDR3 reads CAISESMGQGSSEQFF. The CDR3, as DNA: TGTGCCATCAGTGAGTCGATGGGACAGGGCTCCAGTGAGCAGTTCTTC.

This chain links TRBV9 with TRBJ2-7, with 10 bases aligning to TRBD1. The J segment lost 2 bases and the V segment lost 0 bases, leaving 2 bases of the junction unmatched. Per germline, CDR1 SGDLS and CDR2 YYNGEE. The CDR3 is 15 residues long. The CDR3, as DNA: TGTGCCAGCAGCGTAGGGACAGGGGGTCCCTACGAGCAGTACTTC. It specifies CASSVGTGGPYEQYF.